This T cell receptor (beta chain) was recorded in a study of OX40 agonist ivuxolimab in advanced cancers. V lost 4 bases and J lost 5, with 24 bases in between. This CDR3 region has 17 residues. CDR1 and CDR2 from the germline V gene are MNHEY and SMNVEV (reference sequence). Clones were sequenced by immunoSEQ multiplex PCR, and TCRdb holds only the in-frame ones, with some missing. The top ten clones hold 1.5% to 2% of a sample with 77,000 or so clones, about nine tenths of them seen once. For this clone: What it recognizes is unknown.

General study findings and limits: With doses of 0.1-3.0 mg/kg, partial responders showed among the lowest clonal expansion. Average numbers of expanded clones were greater in CD8+ T cells than in CD4+. The study observed clonal expansion of CD4+ and CD8+ blood T cells by week 6 at 0.1 to 3.0 mg/kg.

The rearrangement uses TRBV27 and TRBJ2-7, with D perhaps matching TRBD1 (6 bases). The receptor was isolated from an adult with an advanced solid tumor such as melanoma, head and neck, liver or kidney cancer. Specimen: CD4+ or CD8+ T cells sorted from blood, collected in a trial of the OX40 agonist ivuxolimab. The CDR3 loop is CASSSDKGPQGSNEQYF. The CDR3 DNA is TGTGCCAGCAGTTCAGATAAGGGGCCCCAGGGGTCCAACGAGCAGTACTTC.